What follows describes a single T cell receptor (beta chain). This clonotype was seen ten or more times. Its antigen remains unidentified. Relative to the germline gene, one junction end is altered; a read error may explain this. This record comes from a study of human T cells and chemical hapten exposure (dated by TCRdb to the early 2020s). Background on the whole study: For sensitization, 2% DPC in acetone was applied to a roughly 2 cm by roughly 2 cm area of upper inner arm skin. Alopecia areata with under or over 50% scalp involvement, alopecia totalis and alopecia universalis were represented in the patient cohort, which was mostly female. Patient blood was sampled pre-sensitization (week 0) and at 2, 6 and about 24 weeks after DPC sensitization. Libraries were pooled for sequencing, and variation in per-sample TCR yields was attributed mainly to small differences in library volumes within the pool. In alopecia patients, the study followed how the peripheral blood TCR repertoire changed in vivo over primary and secondary sensitization to diphenylcyclopropenone (DPC), a hapten. Approximately 28 alopecia patients provided blood for TCR sequencing at one to four time points (pre-sensitization, 2, 6 and 24 weeks). Patch tests used Finn chambers with 0.01% DPC on the upper back, scored after 6 days by International Contact Dermatitis Research Group standards. Throughout the roughly 25-week study period, patients were also given weekly therapeutic DPC doses on the scalp.

In the paper's terms, the time point label means: patch test 1, 2 weeks after DPC sensitization. According to the study, the label for this sample's treatment or condition signals: therapeutic diphenylcyclopropenone sensitization with weekly scalp DPC. At each patch-test visit, blood was drawn before the patch test was applied. To be eligible, patients had to be aged 18 to 70, diagnosed with alopecia and judged suitable for DPC therapy, while pregnant patients were excluded. Total RNA was extracted from unfractionated whole blood that had been collected in Tempus Blood RNA tubes. What the research found in general, with its limitations: Repeated subsampling changed both the strength of the expansion versus patch-test correlation and the threshold at which the correlation became significant. The number of TCRs above 1 in 1000 frequency did not change with DPC sensitization; there was no evidence of global repertoire structure alterations. Patch test score correlated positively with the number of PT1 expanded TCRs, reaching significance at thresholds 8, 16 and 32 but not at 4. Significantly more large CDR3 similarity clusters were formed by expanded TCRs than by pre-sensitization or healthy control sets, consistent with antigen-driven responses. Because all patients had alopecia, a presumed autoimmune disease, the immune response of the patients might differ from that of healthy individuals.

Libraries came from RACE. Sequencing instrument: NextSeq 500. During library preparation, unique molecular identifiers were attached to individual cDNA molecules so that TCRs could be counted in a quantitative, reproducible way. Both TCR alpha and TCR beta chains were sequenced from each blood RNA sample. The published analysis was carried out like this. The median number of TCRs per sample was some 100,000, ranging from about 20,000 to 750,000. The Decombinator software suite was used to annotate the V, J and CDR3 of the TCR reads. For PS versus PT1 abundance plots, all samples were subsampled to the same number of TCRs (28,000). TCRs were defined as expanded if absent before sensitization and observed at least eight times at the 2-week time point. TCRdb handled the public reads itself, with Q25 trimming in fastp and clone calling in MiXCR, and kept productive beta chains. Each CDR3 protein gets just one entry, which takes the most common genes and DNA from the rows behind it. The V and J calls were not made by the authors but by TCRdb's processing. This sample holds 300,000 to 400,000 distinct CDR3 sequences; around 6.9% were observed only once. About 8% of the sample belongs to the ten largest clones.

The CDR3 contains 13 residues, cysteine and phenylalanine counted. Kept here is only the CDR3 DNA, which spans 39 bases and is read in frame from base 1. Based on the germline V gene, the CDR1 and CDR2 sequences are SGHRS and YFSETQ. The receptor comes from a woman aged 18-35 years with alopecia areata. Some clones in this sample may be carry-over from other donors' samples. The specimen comprised whole blood, sampled in connection with sensitization to the hapten diphenylcyclopropenone (DPC). The chain links TRBV5-1 with TRBJ1-5, with an unclear D gene assignment. The nucleotide sequence reads as follows: TGTGCCAGCAGCTTAGGTCTCAATCAGCCCCAGCATTTT. This gives the protein CASSLGLNQPQHF.